The entry below describes one T cell receptor beta chain. Its antigen remains unknown. Ophthalmopathy was moderately-to-severely active, CAS at least 3, NOSPECS at least 4, lasting under 3 months. Exclusion covered patients with other autoimmune diseases or uncontrolled infections (as well as pregnancy or lactation). This sample stems from a study of Graves' ophthalmopathy and Graves' hyperthyroidism. Study observations and caveats: Clonotypes were expanded in thyroid at above 0.001 frequency, and most also appeared in blood. Ophthalmopathy progression predictions by the model showed about 75% specificity and 70.59% sensitivity.

Investigators amplified TCR beta CDR3 regions from RNA transcripts. RT-PCR in the first round used HTBI primers; a second-round multiplex PCR followed. Using its own MiXCR run on the multiplex PCR reads, TCRdb lists one record per CDR3 protein. Of hundreds of thousands of distinct CDR3 sequences in the sample, approximately 15% were seen once. The CDR3 extends over 15 amino acids. Germline CDR1 reads MDHEN; CDR2 reads SYDVKM. The V end lost 4 bases, the J end lost 5 bases, and 17 bases lay between the germline ends. The rearrangement joins TRBV28 to TRBJ2-5; D is possibly TRBD1 or TRBD2 (6 bases each). The material sequenced was blood. This TCR came from a woman aged 25 to 39 with Graves' ophthalmopathy. The CDR3 DNA reads as TGTGCCAGCAGTTCGGCCACGGGGGCGGGGGAGACCCAGTACTTC. This sequence encodes CASSSATGAGETQYF.